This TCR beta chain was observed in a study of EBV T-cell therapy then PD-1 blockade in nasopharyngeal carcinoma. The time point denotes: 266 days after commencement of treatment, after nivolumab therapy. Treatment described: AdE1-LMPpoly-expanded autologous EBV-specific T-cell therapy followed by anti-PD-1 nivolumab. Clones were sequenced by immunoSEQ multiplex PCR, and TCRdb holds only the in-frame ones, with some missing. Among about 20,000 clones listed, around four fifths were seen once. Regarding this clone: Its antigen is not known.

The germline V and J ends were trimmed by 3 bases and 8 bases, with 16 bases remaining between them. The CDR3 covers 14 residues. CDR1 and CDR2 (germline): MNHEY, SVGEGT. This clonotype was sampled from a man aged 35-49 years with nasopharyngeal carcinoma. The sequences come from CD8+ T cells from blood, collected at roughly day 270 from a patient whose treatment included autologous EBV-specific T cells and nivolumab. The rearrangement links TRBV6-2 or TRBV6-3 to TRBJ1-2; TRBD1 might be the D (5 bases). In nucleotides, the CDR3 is TGTGCCAGCAGTTATGGGCAGGGTCGGTTCGGCTACACCTTC. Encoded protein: CASSYGQGRFGYTF.